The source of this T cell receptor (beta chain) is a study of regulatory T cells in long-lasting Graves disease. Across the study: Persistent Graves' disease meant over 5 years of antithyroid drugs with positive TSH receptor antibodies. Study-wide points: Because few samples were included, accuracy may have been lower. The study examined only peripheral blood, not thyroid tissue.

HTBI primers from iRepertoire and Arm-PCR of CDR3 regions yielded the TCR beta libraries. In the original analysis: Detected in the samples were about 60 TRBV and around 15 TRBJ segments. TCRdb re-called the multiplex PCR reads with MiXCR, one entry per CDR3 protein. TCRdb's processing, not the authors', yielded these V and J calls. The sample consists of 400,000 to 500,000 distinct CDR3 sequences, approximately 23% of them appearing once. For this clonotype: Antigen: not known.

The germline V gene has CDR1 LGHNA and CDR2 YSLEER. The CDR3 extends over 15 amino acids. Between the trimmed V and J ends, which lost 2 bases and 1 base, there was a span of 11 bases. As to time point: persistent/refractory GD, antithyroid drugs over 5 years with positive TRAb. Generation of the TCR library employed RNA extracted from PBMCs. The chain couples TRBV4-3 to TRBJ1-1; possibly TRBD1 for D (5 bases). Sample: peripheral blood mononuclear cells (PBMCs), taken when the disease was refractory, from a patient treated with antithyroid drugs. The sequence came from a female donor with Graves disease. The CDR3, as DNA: TGCGCCAGCAGCCAATCGCAGGGCTGGAACACTGAAGCTTTCTTT. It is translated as CASSQSQGWNTEAFF.